This T cell receptor beta chain appears in the sequencing data of a study of cytomegalovirus exposure and HLA in healthy donors. Those who donated were healthy bone marrow donors. With respect to this clone: No antigen is known for it.

Findings of the study overall: The productive fraction for most TCR beta V segments was about 87% or about 30% in an earlier analysis. With further analysis later on, most CMV-associated TCR beta chains appeared HLA-restricted. As was reported, the classifier diagnosed cytomegalovirus status with high specificity and sensitivity.

The CDR3 totals 13 residues. The germline CDR1 and CDR2 sequences are GTSNPN and SVGIG (reference sequence). The germline V and J ends were trimmed by 5 bases and 1 base, with 8 bases remaining between them. The PCR ran on 60 Vbeta and 13 Jbeta primers. Sequenced by immunoSEQ multiplex PCR; TCRdb stores in-frame clones only, minus some. The data hold some 170,000 clones, with about 81% observed a single time. The sequencing sample was made of PBMCs. This sequence was found in a girl aged 2 to 9 in good health and CMV-seropositive. This chain links TRBV30 with TRBJ2-2; D remains unclear. This CDR3 is CAWDNGNTGELFF. CDR3 nucleotide sequence: TGTGCCTGGGATAACGGGAACACCGGGGAGCTGTTTTTT.